A single sample is the source of the 20 T cell receptor beta chains below, sequenced in a study of shared clonotypes between healthy human individuals. Measured with immunoSEQ multiplex PCR; TCRdb has only the in-frame clones, and not every one. This table holds millions of clones, 93% found once. The source material was naive CD4+ T cells from PBMCs. The subset is: CD45RA+ positively selected. These receptors all stem from a man aged 18-30 years in good health. Some clones in this sample may be carry-over from other donors' samples.

This clone was seen once. V gene TRBV15 combines with J gene TRBJ2-3, with D hard to call. V was cut by 0 bases and J by 6 bases, with 4 bases left in between. CDR1 is LNHNV, CDR2 YYDKDF, per germline (reference sequence). There are 12 residues in the CDR3. The CDR3 sequence is CATSRDEDTQYF. The CDR3 DNA is TGTGCCACCAGCAGAGACGAGGATACGCAGTATTTT.

The rearrangement uses TRBV5-1 and TRBJ2-5; 7 nucleotides match TRBD1. CDR1 SGHRS and CDR2 YFSETQ come from the germline V gene. Germline trimming cut 5 bases from V and 1 base from J; bases unmatched to any gene: 8. This CDR3 has 15 amino acids. The CDR3 DNA is TGCGCCAGCAGACCGACAGGGCAGCCCCAAGAGACCCAGTACTTC. Its protein is CASRPTGQPQETQYF.

V and J are TRBV2 and TRBJ1-2; tentative D call: TRBD1 (5 bases). The CDR3 has 13 amino acids. V gave up 2 bases and J gave up 6 bases, with 10 bases separating them. Germline V gene lookup returns CDR1 SNHLY and CDR2 FYNNEI. This CDR3 is CASSEIVGDGYTF. The CDR3 nucleotides read TGTGCCAGCAGTGAAATAGTAGGGGATGGCTACACCTTC.

The rearrangement joins TRBV27 to TRBJ2-2; D may be TRBD1 (5 bases). V was clipped by 2 bases and J by 3 bases, with 7 bases between them. The CDR3 spans 14 residues. CDR1 is MNHEY and CDR2 is SMNVEV in the germline V gene (reference sequence). The CDR3 DNA is TGTGCCAGCAGTTTAGCCAGGGACACCGGGGAGCTGTTTTTT. It yields the protein CASSLARDTGELFF.

The chain combines TRBV28 with TRBJ2-5; the match to TRBD1 covers 9 bases. In germline, CDR1 is MDHEN, CDR2 SYDVKM. This CDR3 has 13 amino acids. Trimming removed 6 bases from V and 5 bases from J; junction bases left unmatched: 4. The CDR3 protein is CASRTGGRETQYF. As DNA, the CDR3 is TGTGCCAGCAGAACAGGGGGCAGGGAGACCCAGTACTTC.

The rearrangement joins TRBV23-1 to TRBJ1-2, with D unresolved. TRBV23-1 is an ORF; its function is uncertain. The CDR3 has 14 residues. V was cut by 0 bases and J by 2 bases, with 7 bases left in between. CDR3 in DNA: TGCGCCAGCAGTCAATCCCCAGTAAACTATGGCTACACCTTC. Residues: CASSQSPVNYGYTF.

The J gene is TRBJ1-5, the V gene TRBV5-1; 8 positions match TRBD1. Per the germline V gene, CDR1 is SGHRS and CDR2 is YFSETQ. The V segment lost 1 base and the J segment 2 bases; nucleotides outside the gene matches: 5. The CDR3 covers 16 residues. The CDR3 protein is CASSLRTGTRNQPQHF. The CDR3, as DNA: TGCGCCAGCAGCTTGAGGACAGGGACCCGCAATCAGCCCCAGCATTTT.

The chain links TRBV13 to TRBJ1-1; D possibly corresponds to TRBD1 (6 bases). The CDR3 spans 13 residues. V lost 5 bases, J lost 6 bases, and 13 bases lay in between. Per the germline V gene, CDR1 is PRHDT and CDR2 is FYEKMQ (reference sequence). The CDR3 region has the DNA TGTGCCAGCAGCCTGGACGGGGGGCCTGAAGCTTTCTTT. Translating it yields CASSLDGGPEAFF.

In regard to this clone: At the DNA level, this CDR3 is encoded by other sequences in the same sample as well. The chain employs TRBV6-5 and TRBJ1-2; D is perhaps TRBD1 (6 bases). The V end was cut by 6 bases, the J end by 0 bases, with 8 bases between. This CDR3 has 13 residues. From germline, CDR1 is MNHEY and CDR2 SVGAGI. DNA for the CDR3: TGTGCCAGCAGCCGACAGGCTAACTATGGCTACACCTTC. Protein: CASSRQANYGYTF.

V and J are TRBV4-2 and TRBJ2-7; D is possibly TRBD2 (5 bases). This CDR3 is 14 amino acids long. The V end lost 1 base, the J end lost 2 bases, and 9 bases lay between the germline ends. CDR1 and CDR2 from the germline V gene are LGHNA and YNFKEQ. In DNA form, the CDR3 reads TGTGCCAGCAGCCAAGCTGCCGGGGCCTACGAGCAGTACTTC. Amino acids: CASSQAAGAYEQYF.

The chain combines TRBV18 with TRBJ2-7; 8 bases map to TRBD1. Trimming removed 7 bases from V and 5 bases from J; junction bases left unmatched: 13. The CDR3 length is 15 residues. The germline V gene encodes CDR1 KGHSH and CDR2 LQKENI. CDR3 protein: CASLPSPDRGDEQYF. DNA for the CDR3: TGTGCCAGCTTGCCCTCCCCCGACAGGGGCGACGAGCAGTACTTC.

CDR3 bases: TGTGCCAGCAGCAAAGAAGTGGTAGCGGGAGAGTACGAGCAGTACTTC. Translated: CASSKEVVAGEYEQYF. The chain employs TRBV21-1 and TRBJ2-7; TRBD2 was called by the table and not checked on the DNA. TRBV21-1 is deemed a pseudogene. The CDR3 contains 16 residues.

The chain uses TRBV10-3 and TRBJ2-3; TRBD1 matches at 7 bases. The CDR3 runs 15 residues. Per germline, CDR1 ENHRY and CDR2 SYGVKD. V shed 5 bases, J shed 4 bases, and the junction held 9 bases outside the gene matches. The CDR3 here is CAISTDRVGSDTQYF. CDR3 bases: TGTGCCATCAGTACTGACAGGGTTGGTTCAGATACGCAGTATTTT.

As DNA, the CDR3 is TGTGCCAGCAGCCAAGCTGGGACGGTCCAAGAGACCCAGTACTTC. This sequence encodes CASSQAGTVQETQYF. The V call is TRBV4-2, the J call TRBJ2-5; D could derive from TRBD1 or TRBD2 (5 bases each). The V end lost 1 base, the J end lost 1 base, and 10 bases lay between the germline ends. The CDR3 covers 15 residues. The germline V gene has CDR1 LGHNA and CDR2 YNFKEQ.

The V call is TRBV7-2, the J call TRBJ2-7, with a tentative D call TRBD2 (7 bases). Trimming cost V 5 bases and J 3 bases, with 20 bases left between them. This CDR3 is built from 16 residues. Germline assignment: CDR1 SGHTA and CDR2 FQGNSA. CDR3 in DNA: TGTGCCAGCAGCACCCGGGGGGCTCTAGGGTACTACGAGCAGTACTTC. Protein sequence: CASSTRGALGYYEQYF.

V and J are TRBV5-1 and TRBJ2-3, with 11 bases that match TRBD1. In germline, CDR1 is SGHRS, CDR2 YFSETQ. The junction had 5 bases not matched to a gene; V was cut back by 4 bases and J by 4 bases. This CDR3 region has 15 residues. The CDR3 protein is CASSHGTGGSDTQYF. The CDR3 DNA reads as TGCGCCAGCAGCCACGGGACAGGGGGATCAGATACGCAGTATTTT.

The V gene is TRBV28, the J gene TRBJ1-2; 8 bases map to TRBD1. The length of the CDR3 is 13 residues. The junction had 5 bases not matched to a gene; V was cut back by 6 bases and J by 5 bases. Germline-derived CDR1 and CDR2 are MDHEN and SYDVKM. The CDR3 nucleotides are TGTGCCAGCAGGGACAGGGCTATATATGGCTACACCTTC. It specifies CASRDRAIYGYTF.

The chain uses TRBV19 and TRBJ2-7; 7 bases map to TRBD2. Unmatched junction bases numbered 9, after V lost 4 bases and J lost 0 bases. Germline V gives CDR1 LNHDA, CDR2 SQIVND (reference sequence). CDR3 length: 16 amino acids. CDR3 nucleotide sequence: TGTGCCAGTAGTACCACCGGGAGGTTGAGCTCCTACGAGCAGTACTTC. Its protein is CASSTTGRLSSYEQYF.

Concerning this clone: Other DNA sequences in this sample translate to the same CDR3. The V gene is TRBV19, the J gene TRBJ2-1; no firm D call. Between the trimmed V and J ends, which lost 0 bases and 0 bases, there was a span of 3 bases. The CDR3 is 14 residues long. The V gene's germline CDR1 is LNHDA and CDR2 SQIVND (reference sequence). The CDR3 loop reads CASSIEGSYNEQFF. In DNA, the CDR3 is TGTGCCAGTAGTATAGAGGGCTCCTACAATGAGCAGTTCTTC.

The chain employs TRBV11-2 and TRBJ2-1; D not resolved. Germline V gives CDR1 SGHAT, CDR2 FQNNGV. The CDR3 length is 15 residues. V was pared by 4 bases and J by 4 bases, with 14 bases between. CDR3 DNA sequence: TGTGCCAGCAGCTCCCCCCGCCAGCCTTACAATGAGCAGTTCTTC. Translation gives CASSSPRQPYNEQFF.